A single sample gave rise to the 8 T cell receptor beta chains below, sequenced in a study of radiotherapy plus CTLA-4 blockade in lung cancer. Measured with immunoSEQ multiplex PCR; TCRdb has only the in-frame clones, and not every one. The sample includes around 80,000 clones, nearly 75% of them seen just once. The sample here was peripheral blood, taken from a patient treated with radiotherapy plus ipilimumab. The origin of the receptors is a human donor with non-small cell lung cancer whose response to radiotherapy plus ipilimumab could not be evaluated.

The rearrangement joins TRBV9 to TRBJ2-7, with TRBD1 matching 9 bases. Germline values: CDR1 SGDLS, CDR2 YYNGEE. The CDR3 consists of 14 residues. V lost 3 bases, J lost 2 bases, and 3 bases stayed unmatched. The CDR3 spells CASSDGTGTYEQYF. CDR3 nucleotides: TGTGCCAGCAGCGATGGGACAGGGACCTACGAGCAGTACTTC.

The chain combines TRBV2 with TRBJ1-5; 7 nucleotides align to TRBD1. The CDR3 runs to 15 residues. Germline V gene sequence: CDR1 SNHLY, CDR2 FYNNEI. The trim removed 6 bases at V and 0 bases at J, leaving 5 bases unmatched. Written as DNA, the CDR3 is TGTGCCAGCAGGGGACAGTATTATAGCAATCAGCCCCAGCATTTT. Protein sequence: CASRGQYYSNQPQHF.

V is TRBV18 and J is TRBJ2-1; 11 positions agree with TRBD2. Trimming at V came to 2 bases and at J to 7 bases, leaving 4 bases not matched to a gene. This CDR3 spans 15 amino acids. Germline V gene data show CDR1 as KGHSH and CDR2 as LQKENI. CDR3 region: CASSPELAGGNEQFF. The DNA of the CDR3 is TGTGCCAGCTCACCAGAGTTAGCGGGAGGGAATGAGCAGTTCTTC.

V gene TRBV4-1 combines with J gene TRBJ1-5; D unclear. Trimming pared 0 bases from V and 0 bases from J, leaving 3 bases between. Germline values: CDR1 MGHRA, CDR2 YSYEKL. The CDR3 has 14 residues. The CDR3 DNA reads as TGCGCCAGCAGCCAAGATCATAGCAATCAGCCCCAGCATTTT. It is translated as CASSQDHSNQPQHF.

The chain is built from TRBV7-9 and TRBJ2-6, with TRBD2 identical over 8 bases. The germline CDR1 and CDR2 sequences are SEHNR and FQNEAQ (reference sequence). The CDR3 contains 14 residues. The CDR3, as DNA: TGTAACGCGGGGGGCTACTCTGGGGCCAACGTCCTGACTTTC. This gives the protein CNAGGYSGANVLTF.

The genes are TRBV5-8 and TRBJ2-1, with 7 bases lining up with TRBD1. V lost 4 bases, J lost 4 bases, and 8 bases stayed unmatched. There are 15 residues in the CDR3. Germline V gene lookup returns CDR1 SGHTS and CDR2 YDEGEE. The CDR3 here is CASSPDRNLYNEQFF. In DNA, the CDR3 is TGTGCCAGCAGCCCGGACAGGAACCTTTACAATGAGCAGTTCTTC.

This chain links TRBV10-3 with TRBJ1-2, with TRBD1 matching over 8 bases. The CDR3 loop spans 15 amino acids. After removal of 2 bases from V and 3 bases from J, the junction contained 5 bases not matched to a gene. From germline, CDR1 is ENHRY and CDR2 SYGVKD. The CDR3 sequence is CAISEDRGTYYGYTF. In DNA, the CDR3 is TGTGCCATCAGTGAGGACAGGGGAACGTACTATGGCTACACCTTC.

The chain combines TRBV5-1 with TRBJ2-7, with 10 bases that match TRBD2. CDR1 SGHRS and CDR2 YFSETQ come from the germline V gene. This CDR3 is 16 amino acids long. Losses at the gene ends were 0 bases for V and 5 bases for J; bases not matched to a gene: 8. The DNA of the CDR3 is TGCGCCAGCAGCTTGGAGCCTTGGCTAGCGGGAGACGAGCAGTACTTC. Translating gives CASSLEPWLAGDEQYF.